This paragraph reports one TCR beta chain. Its antigen is still unknown. At one boundary the junction diverges from the germline segment, which might be a read error. This entry is derived from a study of OX40 agonist ivuxolimab in advanced cancers. A note on the overall study: Ivuxolimab was a fully human IgG2 agonistic monoclonal antibody targeting the costimulatory receptor OX40 (CD134). Three dose-escalation patients achieved partial responses, one with hepatocellular carcinoma and two with cutaneous melanoma. The paper describes the monotherapy dose-escalation part (N of about 52 patients) of the phase I trial of ivuxolimab. A male proportion of roughly 85% and a mean age of approximately 60 years, ranging from about 23 to 90, were recorded for the dose-escalation cohort. Of the approximately 54 dose-escalation patients, hepatocellular carcinoma was present in around 20, melanoma in roughly 15, renal cell carcinoma in 9 and head and neck cancer in 9. Prior anti-PD-1, anti-PD-L1 or anti-CTLA-4 therapy was permitted, and about 40% of dose-escalation patients had received checkpoint inhibitors. Intravenous ivuxolimab was administered to patients every 2 weeks at six dose levels: 0.01, 0.1, 0.3, 1.5, 3 and 10 mg/kg. The point of sequencing TCRbeta in the periphery was to test whether ivuxolimab changed TCR sequence diversity and drove clonal T-cell expansion. Study-level results and caveats: In the 0.1-3.0 mg/kg groups, partial responders were among the patients with the lowest normalized peripheral clonal expansion, particularly in CD8+ T cells. After ivuxolimab, expanded clones were on average more numerous among CD8+ T cells than among CD4+ T cells. Low levels of normalized T-cell clonal expansion were also shown by some nonresponding patients. Clonal expansion of both CD4+ and CD8+ blood T cells was observed from baseline to week 6 at doses 0.1 to 3.0 mg/kg. Which antigens the clonally expanded peripheral T cells were specific for was not determined.

Patients with autoimmune disease history or receiving systemic immunosuppression were excluded from the trial. Peripheral blood for TCR sequencing was collected from all dose cohorts at baseline, on cycle 4 day 1, and on cycle 7 day 1. The samples were taken from a phase I, first-in-human, multicenter, open-label dose-escalation trial of ivuxolimab. Adults with locally advanced or metastatic melanoma, renal cell carcinoma, hepatocellular carcinoma or head and neck squamous cell carcinoma were enrolled in the trial. Before TCR sequencing, CD4+ T cells and CD8+ T cells were sorted from peripheral blood as separate populations. To sequence the TCRbeta CDR3 region, genomic DNA was isolated from the sorted cells. The immunoSEQ Assay was used for sequencing of TCRbeta CDR3 regions. Imported from immuneACCESS, the table was reduced by TCRdb to in-frame sequences with V and J called. These copies leave out some clones; in studies compared against another copy, an unresolved V gene accounts for under half, and the cause of the remainder is not known. This sample holds over 55,000 clones; 80% were observed only once. Around 8.2% of the sample is taken by the ten largest.

The CDR3 has 14 amino acids, counting the end cysteine and phenylalanine. The read is trimmed to its CDR3 DNA, 42 bases read in frame from base 1. CDR1 and CDR2 are read off the germline V gene as KGHSH and LQKENI. The starting material was CD4+ or CD8+ T cells sorted from blood, obtained in a trial of the OX40 agonist ivuxolimab. The chain links TRBV18 with TRBJ1-1; a weak D assignment points to TRBD1 (6 bases agree). The TCR comes from an adult with an advanced solid tumor such as melanoma, head and neck, liver or kidney cancer. At the DNA level, the sequence is TGTGCCAGCTCAAGCAGGGGAGTGAACGCTGAAGCTTTCTTT. The encoded protein is CASSSRGVNAEAFF.